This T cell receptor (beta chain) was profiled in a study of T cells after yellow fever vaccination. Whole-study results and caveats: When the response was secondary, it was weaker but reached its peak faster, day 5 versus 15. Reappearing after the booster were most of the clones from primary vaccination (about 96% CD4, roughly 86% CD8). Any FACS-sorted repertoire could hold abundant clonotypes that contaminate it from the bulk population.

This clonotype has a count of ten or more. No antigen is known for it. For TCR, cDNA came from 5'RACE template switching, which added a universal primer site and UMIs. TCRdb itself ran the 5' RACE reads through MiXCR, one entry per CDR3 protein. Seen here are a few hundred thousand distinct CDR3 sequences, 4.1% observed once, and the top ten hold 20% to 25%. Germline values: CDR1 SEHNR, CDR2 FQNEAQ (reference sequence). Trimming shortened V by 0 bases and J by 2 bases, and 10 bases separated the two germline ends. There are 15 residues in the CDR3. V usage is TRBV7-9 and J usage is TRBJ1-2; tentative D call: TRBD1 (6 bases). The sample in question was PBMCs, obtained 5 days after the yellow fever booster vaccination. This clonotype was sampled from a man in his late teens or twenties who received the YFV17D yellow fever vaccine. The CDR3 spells CASSLAADRNYGYTF. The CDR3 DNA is TGTGCCAGCAGCTTAGCTGCGGACAGAAACTATGGCTACACCTTC.